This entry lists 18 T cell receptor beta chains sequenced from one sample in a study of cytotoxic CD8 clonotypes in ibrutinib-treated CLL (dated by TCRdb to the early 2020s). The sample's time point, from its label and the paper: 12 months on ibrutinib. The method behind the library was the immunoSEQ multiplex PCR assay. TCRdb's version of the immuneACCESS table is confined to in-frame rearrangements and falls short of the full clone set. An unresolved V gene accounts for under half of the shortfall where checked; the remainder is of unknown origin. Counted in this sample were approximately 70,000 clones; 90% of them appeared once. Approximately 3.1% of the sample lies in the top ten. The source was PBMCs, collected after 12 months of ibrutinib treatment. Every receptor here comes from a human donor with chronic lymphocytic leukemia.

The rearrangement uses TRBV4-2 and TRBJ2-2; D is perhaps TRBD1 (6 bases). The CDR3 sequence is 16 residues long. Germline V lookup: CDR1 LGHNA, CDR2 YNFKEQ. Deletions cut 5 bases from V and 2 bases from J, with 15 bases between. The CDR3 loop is CASSGGAGANTGELFF. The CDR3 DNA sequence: TGTGCCAGCAGCGGGGGAGCAGGGGCCAACACCGGGGAGCTGTTTTTT.

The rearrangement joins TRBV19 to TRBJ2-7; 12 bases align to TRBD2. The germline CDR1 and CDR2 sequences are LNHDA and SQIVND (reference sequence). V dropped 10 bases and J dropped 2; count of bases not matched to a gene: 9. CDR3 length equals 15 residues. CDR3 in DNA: TGTGCCATTCCATGCAGACTAGCGGGGGCCTACGAGCAGTACTTC. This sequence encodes CAIPCRLAGAYEQYF.

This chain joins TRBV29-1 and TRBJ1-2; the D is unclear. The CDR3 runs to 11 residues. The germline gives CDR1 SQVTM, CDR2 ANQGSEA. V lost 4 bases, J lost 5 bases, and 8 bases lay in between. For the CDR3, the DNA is TGCAGCGTTGGGTGGGGATATGGCTACACCTTC. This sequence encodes CSVGWGYGYTF.

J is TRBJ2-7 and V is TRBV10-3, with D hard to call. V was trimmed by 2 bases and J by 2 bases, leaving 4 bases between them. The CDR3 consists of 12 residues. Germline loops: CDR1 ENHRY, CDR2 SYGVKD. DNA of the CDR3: TGTGCCATCAGTGAGGGAACCTACGAGCAGTACTTC. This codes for CAISEGTYEQYF.

The CDR3 loop is CASSLPGTTGYNEQFF. CDR3 bases: TGTGCCAGCAGCTTACCCGGGACAACAGGTTACAATGAGCAGTTCTTC. The chain uses TRBV5-6 and TRBJ2-1; D possibly corresponds to TRBD1 (6 bases). The germline CDR1 and CDR2 sequences are SGHDT and YYEEEE. The V and J ends lost 2 bases and 4 bases respectively, with 16 bases between them. The CDR3 totals 16 residues.

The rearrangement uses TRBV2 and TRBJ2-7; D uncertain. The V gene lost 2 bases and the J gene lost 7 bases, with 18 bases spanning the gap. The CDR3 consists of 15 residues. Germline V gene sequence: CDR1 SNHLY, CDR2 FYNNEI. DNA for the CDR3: TGTGCCAGCAGTGAAACCCGGCAGGCGTCGAGGGAGCAGTACTTC. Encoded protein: CASSETRQASREQYF.

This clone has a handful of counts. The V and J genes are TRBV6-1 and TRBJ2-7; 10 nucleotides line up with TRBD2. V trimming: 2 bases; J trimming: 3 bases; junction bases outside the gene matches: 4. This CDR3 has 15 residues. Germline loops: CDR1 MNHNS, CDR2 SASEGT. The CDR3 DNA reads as TGTGCCAGCAGTGAAACCCTAGCGGGAGTCTACGAGCAGTACTTC. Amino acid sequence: CASSETLAGVYEQYF.

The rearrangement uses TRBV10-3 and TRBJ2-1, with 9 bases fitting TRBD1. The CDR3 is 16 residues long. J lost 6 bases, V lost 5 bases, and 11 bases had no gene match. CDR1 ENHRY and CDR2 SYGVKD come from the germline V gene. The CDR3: CAISSDQGQGFNEQFF. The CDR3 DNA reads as TGTGCCATCAGTAGCGACCAGGGACAGGGTTTCAATGAGCAGTTCTTC.

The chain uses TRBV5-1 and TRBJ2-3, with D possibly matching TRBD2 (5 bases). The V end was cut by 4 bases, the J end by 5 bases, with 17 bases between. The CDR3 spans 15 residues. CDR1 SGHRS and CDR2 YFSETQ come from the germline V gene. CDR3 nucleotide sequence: TGCGCCAGCAGCCCACGACTTCACCGGGGAGATACGCAGTATTTT. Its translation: CASSPRLHRGDTQYF.

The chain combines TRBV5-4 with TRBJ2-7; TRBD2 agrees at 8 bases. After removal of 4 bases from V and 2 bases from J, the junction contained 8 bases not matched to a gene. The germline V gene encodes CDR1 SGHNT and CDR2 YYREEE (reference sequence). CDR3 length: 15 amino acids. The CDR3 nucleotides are TGTGCCAGCAGCAAAAGCGGGAGCAACACCTACGAGCAGTACTTC. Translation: CASSKSGSNTYEQYF. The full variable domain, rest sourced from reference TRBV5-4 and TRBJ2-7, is ETGVTQSPTHLIKTRGQQVTLRCSSQSGHNTVSWYQQALGQGPQFIFQYYREEENGRGNFPPRFSGLQFPNYSSELNVNALELDDSALYLCASSKSGSNTYEQYFGPGTRLTVT.

The CDR3 reads CASSLVGSGGSDTQYF. The DNA for the CDR3 is TGCGCCAGCAGCTTGGTCGGTAGCGGGGGATCAGATACGCAGTATTTT. The chain joins TRBV5-1 to TRBJ2-3; 9 bases agree with TRBD2. The CDR3 spans 16 residues. Per the germline V gene, CDR1 is SGHRS and CDR2 is YFSETQ. The V and J ends lost 0 bases and 4 bases, in that order; junction bases with no gene match: 6.

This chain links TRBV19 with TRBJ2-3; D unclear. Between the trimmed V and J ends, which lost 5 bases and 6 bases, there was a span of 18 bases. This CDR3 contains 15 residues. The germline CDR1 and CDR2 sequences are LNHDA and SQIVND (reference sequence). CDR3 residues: CASSLRLVATDTQYF. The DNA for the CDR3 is TGTGCCAGTAGTCTCCGCCTGGTGGCTACTGATACGCAGTATTTT.

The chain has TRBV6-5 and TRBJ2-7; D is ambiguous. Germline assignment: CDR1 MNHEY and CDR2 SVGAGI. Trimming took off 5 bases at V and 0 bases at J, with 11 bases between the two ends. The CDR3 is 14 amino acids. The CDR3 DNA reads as TGTGCCAGCAGTCCACAGTCCTACTCCTACGAGCAGTACTTC. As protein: CASSPQSYSYEQYF.

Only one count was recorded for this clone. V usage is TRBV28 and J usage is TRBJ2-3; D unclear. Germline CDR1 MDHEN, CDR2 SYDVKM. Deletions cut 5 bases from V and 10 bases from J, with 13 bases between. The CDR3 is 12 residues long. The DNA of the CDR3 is TGTGCCAGCAGTCCCTTGATTGTGGCGCAGTATTTT. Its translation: CASSPLIVAQYF.

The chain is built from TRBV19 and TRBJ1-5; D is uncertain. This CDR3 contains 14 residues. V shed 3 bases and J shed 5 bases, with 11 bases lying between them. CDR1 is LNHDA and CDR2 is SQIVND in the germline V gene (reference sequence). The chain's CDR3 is CASSIVGGDQPQHF. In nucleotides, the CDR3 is TGTGCCAGTAGTATTGTGGGCGGGGATCAGCCCCAGCATTTT.

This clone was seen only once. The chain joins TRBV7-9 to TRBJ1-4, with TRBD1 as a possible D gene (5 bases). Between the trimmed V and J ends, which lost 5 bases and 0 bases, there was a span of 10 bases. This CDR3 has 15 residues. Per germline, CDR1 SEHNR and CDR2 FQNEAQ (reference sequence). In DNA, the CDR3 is TGTGCCAGCAGCAAGGACATCGCAACTAATGAAAAACTGTTTTTT. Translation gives CASSKDIATNEKLFF.

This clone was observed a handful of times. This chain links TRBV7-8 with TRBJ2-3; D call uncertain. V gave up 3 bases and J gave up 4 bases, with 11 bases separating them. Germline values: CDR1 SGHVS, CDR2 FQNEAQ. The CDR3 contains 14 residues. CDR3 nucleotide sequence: TGTGCCAGCAGCTTGCAGCTGAGAGCAGATACGCAGTATTTT. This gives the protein CASSLQLRADTQYF. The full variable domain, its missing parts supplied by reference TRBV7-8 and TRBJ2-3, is GAGVSQSPRYKVAKRGQDVALRCDPISGHVSLFWYQQALGQGPEFLTYFQNEAQLDKSGLPSDRFFAERPEGSVSTLKIQRTQQEDSAVYLCASSLQLRADTQYFGPGTRLTVL.

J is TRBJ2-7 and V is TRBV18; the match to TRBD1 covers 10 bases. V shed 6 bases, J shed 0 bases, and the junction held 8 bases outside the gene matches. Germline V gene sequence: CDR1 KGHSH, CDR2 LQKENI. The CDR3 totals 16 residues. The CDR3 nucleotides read TGTGCCAGCTCCCAATCCGGGACAGGGGCCTCCTACGAGCAGTACTTC. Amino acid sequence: CASSQSGTGASYEQYF.